This T cell receptor beta chain appears in the sequencing data of a study of T cells in Graves' hyperthyroidism and ophthalmopathy. Study summary: Prior to any treatment, at the point of initial diagnosis, peripheral blood was collected.

This clonotype was seen only a few times. The CDR3 regions of TCR beta were amplified from RNA transcripts. TCR CDR3 regions were first amplified by RT-PCR with HTBI primers. Each CDR3 protein gets one entry after TCRdb re-called the multiplex PCR reads with MiXCR. This table holds nearly 750,000 distinct CDR3 sequences, under 45% found once. V lost 6 bases and J lost 0, with 18 bases in between. The CDR3 consists of 18 residues. The germline V gene encodes CDR1 SGHTA and CDR2 FQGTGA. The TCR comes from a woman aged 35 to 49 with Graves' hyperthyroidism. This chain connects TRBV7-3 to TRBJ2-6; D may be TRBD1 (7 bases). Sequencing input: blood. The CDR3 region is CASSYPPGGSSGANVLTF. CDR3 in DNA: TGTGCCAGCAGTTACCCCCCAGGGGGGAGCTCTGGGGCCAACGTCCTGACTTTC.